This passage covers 28 T cell receptor beta chains from one sample sequenced in a study of blood T cell repertoires in COVID-19. The repertoire was sequenced with immunoSEQ multiplex PCR; TCRdb's copy has only in-frame clones and lacks some. Among 350,000 to 450,000 clones listed, 89% were seen once. The sample comprised peripheral blood. The receptor source for this set is a woman in her thirties or forties with COVID-19, enrolled during active disease.

In this sample, this clone turned up a few times. One junction end disagrees with the germline gene, perhaps due to a read error. The DNA for the CDR3 is TGTGCCAGCAGTGAATACTACCCGAACTCTGAAGCTTTCTTT. Translating it yields CASSEYYPNSEAFF. This chain links TRBV2 with TRBJ1-1; D gene uncertain. From germline, CDR1 is SNHLY and CDR2 FYNNEI. There are 14 residues in the CDR3.

This chain joins TRBV30 and TRBJ1-2; the D gene is possibly TRBD1 (5 bases). Germline V gene lookup returns CDR1 GTSNPN and CDR2 SVGIG (reference sequence). V was pared by 0 bases and J by 4 bases, with 12 bases between. This CDR3 comprises 14 residues. This CDR3 is CAWSVFGGAYGYTF. CDR3 sequence (DNA): TGTGCCTGGAGTGTATTTGGAGGGGCCTATGGCTACACCTTC.

The V call is TRBV12-3 or TRBV12-4, the J call TRBJ1-2, with 9 nucleotides matching TRBD1. CDR3 length: 12 residues. V lost 5 bases to trimming and J lost 6 bases; unmatched junction nucleotides: 1. CDR3 DNA sequence: TGTGCCAGCAGTGACAGGGGGAATGGCTACACCTTC. The encoded protein is CASSDRGNGYTF.

The chain links TRBV29-1 to TRBJ1-1; the D is unclear. V was cut by 3 bases and J by 0 bases, with 8 bases left in between. The germline V gene has CDR1 SQVTM and CDR2 ANQGSEA. The CDR3 loop spans 13 amino acids. CDR3 amino acids: CSVEGRMNTEAFF. CDR3 in DNA: TGCAGCGTTGAGGGCAGGATGAACACTGAAGCTTTCTTT.

The table lists this clone with a few counts. The V call is TRBV5-1, the J call TRBJ2-1, with D hard to call. Trimming shortened V by 5 bases and J by 8 bases, and 8 bases separated the two germline ends. The length of the CDR3 is 11 residues. Germline V gives CDR1 SGHRS, CDR2 YFSETQ. The DNA of the CDR3 is TGCGCCAGCAGTTTAACGGATGAGCAGTTCTTC. Residues: CASSLTDEQFF. Looking up the rest from reference TRBV5-1 and TRBJ2-1 gives the full variable domain: KAGVTQTPRYLIKTRGQQVTLSCSPISGHRSVSWYQQTPGQGLQFLFEYFSETQRNKGNFPGRFSGRQFSNSRSEMNVSTLELGDSALYLCASSLTDEQFFGPGTRLTVL.

The rearrangement joins TRBV6-5 to TRBJ2-7, with TRBD2 as a possible D gene (5 bases). CDR3 size: 13 residues. Germline CDR1 is MNHEY and CDR2 is SVGAGI. The V gene lost 8 bases and the J gene lost 4 bases, with 15 bases spanning the gap. The DNA for the CDR3 is TGTGCCAGCCTAGGACTGGGGTGGTACGAGCAGTACTTC. Translating it yields CASLGLGWYEQYF.

The chain employs TRBV7-2 and TRBJ2-1; D is perhaps TRBD2 (5 bases). Germline V lookup: CDR1 SGHTA, CDR2 FQGNSA. V lost 4 bases and J 9 bases, leaving 13 bases between the germline ends. The CDR3 has 13 residues. The CDR3 DNA sequence: TGTGCCAGCAGCTCCCAGGCGGGCGGTGAGCAGTTCTTC. Amino acid sequence: CASSSQAGGEQFF.

This clone was seen once. At one end the junction does not follow the germline gene, possibly because of a read error. The J gene is TRBJ2-5, the V gene TRBV7-2, with D possibly matching TRBD2 (7 bases). CDR1 is SGHTA, CDR2 FQGNSA, per germline. The CDR3 consists of 14 residues. The chain's CDR3 is CASSQGRTGGPKDF. The CDR3 DNA is TGTGCCAGCAGCCAAGGAAGGACCGGGGGGCCTAAGGACTTC.

This chain uses TRBV30 with TRBJ1-5; D is unresolved. CDR3 length equals 13 residues. Germline loops: CDR1 GTSNPN, CDR2 SVGIG (reference sequence). The V gene lost 1 base and the J gene lost 5 bases, with 9 bases spanning the gap. In DNA form, the CDR3 reads TGTGCCTGGAGTGCCGGGGTCTATCAGCCCCAGCATTTT. Protein product: CAWSAGVYQPQHF.

The V gene is TRBV7-9, the J gene TRBJ1-1; a possible D gene is TRBD1 (6 bases). The V gene's germline CDR1 is SEHNR and CDR2 FQNEAQ (reference sequence). The CDR3 runs to 14 residues. With 1 base removed from V and 3 bases from J, the gap between germline ends came to 9 bases. DNA for the CDR3: TGTGCCAGCAGCTTAGGGGGGCGGGACACTGAAGCTTTCTTT. It is translated as CASSLGGRDTEAFF.

This chain uses TRBV28 with TRBJ2-5, with 7 positions matching TRBD1. This CDR3 has 17 residues. V dropped 6 bases and J dropped 1; count of bases not matched to a gene: 14. The germline V gene has CDR1 MDHEN and CDR2 SYDVKM. CDR3 amino acids: CASSLPIDRVFQETQYF. The CDR3 DNA reads as TGTGCCAGCAGCCTACCAATCGACAGGGTGTTCCAAGAGACCCAGTACTTC.

V usage is TRBV29-1 and J usage is TRBJ2-7; 7 bases match TRBD1. The ends lost 5 bases at V and 2 bases at J; junction bases unmatched: 12. Germline CDR1 SQVTM, CDR2 ANQGSEA. The CDR3 covers 15 residues. CDR3 amino acids: CSVQKGGFYAYEQYF. The CDR3 bases are TGCAGCGTTCAGAAAGGGGGCTTTTACGCCTACGAGCAGTACTTC.

This chain joins TRBV4-3 and TRBJ1-1; D might be TRBD1 (6 bases). V was shortened by 4 bases and J by 4 bases, with 13 bases between the two germline ends. Germline CDR1 is LGHNA and CDR2 is YSLEER. CDR3 length: 14 residues. The CDR3 DNA reads as TGCGCCAGCAGCCTCGTACAGGGCGTCACTGAAGCTTTCTTT. It specifies CASSLVQGVTEAFF.

This clone has only one observation. The rearrangement links TRBV19 to TRBJ1-5; D is perhaps TRBD1 (5 bases). CDR3 length: 14 amino acids. Trimming pared 9 bases from V and 7 bases from J, leaving 19 bases between. Per germline, CDR1 LNHDA and CDR2 SQIVND (reference sequence). CDR3 in amino acids: CASLQGGTGQPQHF. In DNA form, the CDR3 reads TGTGCCAGCTTGCAGGGAGGAACTGGCCAGCCCCAGCATTTT.

This sequence joins TRBV7-2 and TRBJ2-7; D is unresolved. V gave up 0 bases and J gave up 2 bases, with 14 bases separating them. There are 16 residues in the CDR3. Germline V gene sequence: CDR1 SGHTA, CDR2 FQGNSA. The CDR3 sequence is CASSLASGFSPYEQYF. The CDR3 DNA is TGTGCCAGCAGCTTAGCTTCCGGGTTCTCTCCCTACGAGCAGTACTTC.

This chain joins TRBV9 and TRBJ2-2; D possibly corresponds to TRBD2 (6 bases). CDR1 is SGDLS and CDR2 is YYNGEE in the germline V gene. V was trimmed by 4 bases and J by 4 bases, leaving 26 bases between them. The CDR3 loop spans 19 amino acids. The CDR3 DNA reads TGTGCCAGCAGCCCCGGCGGGGTGACTAGACTCGTCGGCACCGGGGAGCTGTTTTTT. Encoded protein: CASSPGGVTRLVGTGELFF.

The V gene is TRBV29-1, the J gene TRBJ1-1; D not resolved. This CDR3 is built from 11 residues. Germline CDR1 SQVTM, CDR2 ANQGSEA. Trimming removed 4 bases at V and 11 bases at J, with 14 bases between. This chain's CDR3 is CSVGGDTRAFF. The DNA of the CDR3 is TGCAGCGTTGGAGGAGATACACGGGCTTTCTTT.

The chain couples TRBV25-1 to TRBJ2-5, with D unresolved. Germline-derived CDR1 and CDR2 are MGHDK and SYGVNS. The ends were cut back, 2 bases at V and 5 bases at J, with 9 bases in the middle. There are 13 residues in the CDR3. This CDR3 reads CASSEVEMETQYF. The CDR3 DNA is TGTGCCAGCAGTGAAGTTGAGATGGAGACCCAGTACTTC. Filled out from reference TRBV25-1 and TRBJ2-5, the complete variable domain reads EADIYQTPRYLVIGTGKKITLECSQTMGHDKMYWYQQDPGMELHLIHYSYGVNSTEKGDLSSESTVSRIRTEHFPLTLESARPSHTSQYLCASSEVEMETQYFGPGTRLLVL.

The V gene is TRBV11-2, the J gene TRBJ2-7; TRBD1 agrees at 7 bases. The CDR3 has 14 residues. The V gene's germline CDR1 is SGHAT and CDR2 FQNNGV. Unmatched junction bases numbered 5, after V lost 6 bases and J lost 0 bases. The DNA of the CDR3 is TGTGCCAGCAGGCGGACAGGTTACTCCTACGAGCAGTACTTC. It yields the protein CASRRTGYSYEQYF.

The chain links TRBV5-1 to TRBJ1-1; D remains ambiguous. The V end lost 4 bases, the J end lost 1 base, and 14 bases lay between the germline ends. The CDR3 totals 15 residues. The germline V gene encodes CDR1 SGHRS and CDR2 YFSETQ. The CDR3 region has the DNA TGCGCCAGCAGCGTGGATCTTGGGAGGAACACTGAAGCTTTCTTT. It is translated as CASSVDLGRNTEAFF.

This chain joins TRBV4-1 and TRBJ1-1, with a possible D match to TRBD1 (6 bases). Germline V gene data show CDR1 as MGHRA and CDR2 as YSYEKL. The CDR3 is made up of 13 amino acids. V lost 1 base to trimming and J lost 7 bases, with 10 bases between them. CDR3 DNA sequence: TGCGCCAGCAGCCAAGCCATGGACAGTGAAGCTTTCTTT. This translates into CASSQAMDSEAFF.

The chain employs TRBV3-1 (or the pseudogene TRBV3-2) and TRBJ1-4, with a tentative D call TRBD1 (5 bases). Germline-derived CDR1 and CDR2 are LGHDT and YNNKEL (reference sequence). This CDR3 is built from 15 residues. Trimming pared 4 bases from V and 3 bases from J, leaving 12 bases between. CDR3 bases: TGTGCCAGCAGCCTGAAGGGACTTCCTAATGAAAAACTGTTTTTT. Translated, it gives CASSLKGLPNEKLFF.

The chain uses TRBV28 and TRBJ2-1, with 10 bases lining up with TRBD1. Germline loops: CDR1 MDHEN, CDR2 SYDVKM. The V gene end was trimmed by 6 bases and the J gene end by 3 bases; junction bases not matched to a gene: 8. The CDR3 consists of 16 residues. The CDR3 is CASRPIGQGGYNEQFF. CDR3 nucleotide sequence: TGTGCCAGCAGACCTATTGGACAGGGGGGCTACAATGAGCAGTTCTTC.

This clone was seen a few times. CDR3 sequence: CASSQYQGYNSPLHF. The CDR3 coding sequence is TGTGCCAGCAGCCAATACCAGGGGTATAATTCACCCCTCCACTTT. The rearrangement uses TRBV25-1 and TRBJ1-6; weak D call: TRBD1 (6 bases). Trimming pared 6 bases from V and 4 bases from J, leaving 13 bases between. Per the germline V gene, CDR1 is MGHDK and CDR2 is SYGVNS. The CDR3 has 15 amino acids.

The V gene is TRBV25-1, the J gene TRBJ1-2, with D possibly being TRBD1 (5 bases). CDR3 length: 14 amino acids. The ends were cut back, 4 bases at V and 8 bases at J, with 17 bases in the middle. Germline values: CDR1 MGHDK, CDR2 SYGVNS. The CDR3 DNA sequence: TGTGCCAGCAGTGCCCGGGTCACCTCAGGGGGCTACACCTTC. Its protein product is CASSARVTSGGYTF.

The chain has TRBV6-4 and TRBJ2-3; the match to TRBD2 covers 12 bases. The junction had 1 base not matched to a gene; V was cut back by 6 bases and J by 0 bases. CDR1 MRHNA and CDR2 SNTAGT come from the germline V gene. The CDR3 runs to 15 residues. The CDR3 protein is CASRGTSGSTDTQYF. CDR3 in DNA: TGTGCCAGCAGAGGGACTAGCGGGAGCACAGATACGCAGTATTTT.

This sequence joins TRBV6-2 or TRBV6-3 and TRBJ1-6; D may be TRBD1 (5 bases). The V gene's germline CDR1 is MNHEY and CDR2 SVGEGT. Trimming left V 2 bases short and J 4 bases short, with 9 bases between. The CDR3 runs to 15 residues. CDR3 region: CASSYPGTYNSPLHF. CDR3 coding DNA: TGTGCCAGCAGTTACCCCGGGACTTATAATTCACCCCTCCACTTT.

V gene TRBV19 combines with J gene TRBJ2-7, with 8 positions matching TRBD1. The CDR3 is made up of 14 amino acids. V trimming: 5 bases; J trimming: 2 bases; junction bases outside the gene matches: 5. Germline CDR1 and CDR2: LNHDA and SQIVND (reference sequence). CDR3 nucleotide sequence: TGTGCCAGTAGTCCCGGACAGGGAGCCTACGAGCAGTACTTC. It specifies CASSPGQGAYEQYF.